The entry below describes one T cell receptor beta chain. This receptor's antigen is unknown. Base-call qualities are not available, and no considerably larger clone is one nucleotide away. In total, roughly 710 healthy bone marrow donors made up the cohort. At the time of sampling, every cohort member was nominally healthy, though immune exposures that went unrecorded were likely present. The donor tested CMV seronegative, placing the donor among the 350 or so seronegative members of the cohort. Each donor provided a peripheral blood sample, and peripheral blood mononuclear cells were used for TCR beta sequencing. Genomic DNA extraction from the blood cell samples was performed with the Qiagen DNeasy Blood Extraction Kit. The CDR3 runs 13 amino acids, cysteine and phenylalanine included. The DNA shown is the 39-base CDR3, in frame from base 1. As encoded in the germline V gene (reference sequence), CDR1 is MNHEY while CDR2 is SMNVEV. The V and J ends are trimmed by 3 bases and 7 bases, leaving 10 bases between them.

Libraries were made using the immunoSEQ multiplex PCR assay. For the multiplex PCR, a mixture combining 60 forward primers for TCR Vbeta segments and 13 reverse primers for TCR Jbeta segments was used. The CDR3 region of rearranged TCR beta genes was amplified from genomic DNA by a multiplex PCR assay. On the Illumina HiSeq System, the amplified TCR beta libraries were sequenced as 87-base-pair reads. The study's processing was this. A later analysis tallied around 87 million unique TCR beta chains across the 640 or so repertoires, and around 12 million of those chains were shared by two or more donors. Raw reads were error-corrected and collapsed into unique sequences by a nearest-neighbor algorithm in which closely related sequences were merged to remove PCR and sequencing errors. Alignment of CDR3 sequences to IMGT reference sequences was used to assign V, D and J gene segments. Each retained sequence needed at least a six-nucleotide match to both a V gene segment and a J gene segment. A rearrangement was called productive if the CDR3 had no stop codons and remained in frame with V and J, and every other rearrangement was called non-productive. CDR3 was defined by IMGT convention, running from the second conserved V-encoded cysteine to the conserved J-encoded phenylalanine. Sequences without an unambiguous match to a single V gene segment were excluded from the earlier analysis of several hundred of the donors. In an earlier analysis of approximately 590 of the donors, a V segment was called functional when productive rearrangements were above 56.7%, and segregating when the standard deviation between donors exceeded 5%. A statistical classification framework was developed to diagnose cytomegalovirus status using the catalog of TCR beta chain sequences. A later analysis assigned V and J genes by comparing TCR nucleotide sequences with IMGT/GENE-DB human TR gene sequences. The TCRdist pipeline was used in a later analysis to assign CDR3 sequences and most-parsimonious VDJ recombination scenarios. In a later analysis, each TCR beta chain was defined by its CDR3 amino acid sequence together with its V-gene family, and reads lacking a unique V-gene family were excluded. To address suspected cross-contamination and a sequencing artifact, a later analysis removed a few hundred highly shared, low-generation-probability nucleotide sequences. For each public chain, a later analysis derived a clonal expansion index from normalized ranks of inferred template counts within each repertoire. In a later analysis, generation probabilities were computed with a VDJ recombination model fitted to out-of-frame rearrangements, and the resulting probabilities were checked against IGoR. In a later analysis, TCR-TCR, TCR-HLA and TCR-CMV co-occurrence was scored with hypergeometric tests, and a repertoire-size bias correction was applied to TCR pairs. To estimate false discovery rates, a later analysis permuted the HLA or CMV assignments 20 times. A later analysis grouped co-occurring TCRs with DBSCAN, adding TCRdist sequence similarity when clustering within HLA-allele-positive subsets. Repertoires with fewer than 30,000 or more than 120,000 public chains, plus five repertoires with anomalous nucleotide sharing, were excluded from co-occurrence clustering. Not all clones reach the TCRdb copy of this immuneACCESS table, which keeps in-frame sequences only. Checked studies attribute under half of the gap to unresolved V genes and leave the rest unexplained. V and J calls and clone size are those listed in that table; D and trimming were worked out from the DNA. For this sample the table gives about 150,000 clones, of which roughly four fifths were detected only once. The ten top clones hold approximately 1.3% of the sample.

This entry is derived from a study of cytomegalovirus exposure and HLA in healthy donors (dated by TCRdb to the late 2010s). For context, the study as a whole: An earlier analysis of roughly 570 of the donors reported approximately 280 Gb of sequence data and around 110 million unique TCR beta sequences obtained from around 180 million T cells. Approximately 300 gigabases of sequencing data and around 88 million unique TCR sequences made up an early release that covered about 640 HLA-typed donors. The genetic ancestry cluster associated with self-reported Caucasian donors included 80% to 90% of the approximately 430 genotyped donors. The study was designed to test whether signatures of past pathogen exposure could be identified by cataloging public T cell receptors. The T cell repertoires of several hundred subjects were profiled by immunosequencing and related to cytomegalovirus serostatus. In addition to the first cohort of 666 subjects, a separate validation cohort of over 90 different subjects was used. To predict cytomegalovirus infection status, the study brought together high-throughput TCR immunosequencing, statistical association of individual TCRs with disease status, and machine learning. A later analysis re-examined previously published TCR beta repertoires from 600 to 700 donors and added high-resolution HLA genotyping to investigate patterns of TCR occurrence. The later analysis used no new phenotypic data to find candidate immune exposures, relying instead on TCR beta sequences and their occurrence across donors. In an earlier analysis of roughly 580 of the donors, high-throughput TCR beta sequencing was used to judge whether each TCR beta V gene segment behaved as functional or pseudogenic. Alongside the repertoire data, information on donor age, sex, ethnicity and CMV serostatus was compiled. In a later genetic analysis, genome-wide SNP genotypes for about 55% of the roughly 700 donors were used, and that subset was treated as a discovery cohort. All discovery cohort repertoires had been generated using a single sequencing platform. HLA typing included class I and class II loci at four-digit resolution. The number of donors typed differed by locus, with 629-630 for A, B, C, DRB1 and DQB1, roughly 550 for DQA1, 600 to 610 for DPA1, and some 440 for DPB1. A few DR-DQ haplotypes were treated as single units for association and clustering because of strong linkage in the cohort. On average, over 200,000 unique TCR beta nucleotide sequences were sequenced per donor among several hundred genotyped donors of the cohort, with 15% to 20% of those sequences being non-productive.

Findings and caveats that apply to the study as a whole: A further reported finding was that TCR beta sequences accurately predicted the HLA-A and HLA-B alleles for most subjects in the first cohort. Presence/absence analyses assumed roughly uniform sequencing depth across donors, an assumption that may not hold. A later analysis found that HLA-associated TCR beta chains were more clonally expanded and had lower generation probabilities than equally common non-associated chains. For the cohort, immune exposure information was limited to CMV serostatus. Because counts were too low, about 15 rarely observed V segments, including chromosome 9 orphons, were left out of the earlier analysis of 500 to 750 of the donors. According to a later analysis, most CMV-associated TCR beta chains appeared to be HLA-restricted, and the HLA associations seemed to be driven largely by CMV exposure. In an earlier analysis of over 550 of the donors, most TCR beta V segments were observed in productive rearrangements about 87% or about 30% of the time, broadly matching IMGT annotations. In a later analysis, several top co-occurrence clusters were reported to appear linked to parvovirus B19, influenza, CMV and Epstein-Barr virus. The study gave a list of under 200 TCR beta chains associated with cytomegalovirus. Linkage disequilibrium might explain the correlated functional status among segregating V segments, but an unknown experimental factor could not be ruled out. The authors suggested that the approach could potentially be extended to other disease states and immunological phenotypes. The classifier was reported to diagnose cytomegalovirus status with high specificity and sensitivity in both the original and validation cohorts. In a later genetic analysis, fewer N-insertions in productive TCRs were reported among donors in an Asian-associated ancestry cluster than the 666-donor mean. A cluster of highly shared sequence variants was judged likely to represent a technical artifact of the sequencing pipeline. The cohort was sequenced for TCR beta chains only, and without alpha or paired-chain data the features that could be detected were limited. When HLA alleles, especially DR and DQ, strongly co-occurred, attributing TCR associations to individual alleles was difficult. Because some donors lacked HLA typing at each locus, the association tests relied only on the typed subset. A few of the identified cytomegalovirus-associated TCR beta chains were confirmed in vitro to be specific for cytomegalovirus antigens. Most TCR sequences were seen in very few donors, while some public TCRs were found in many individuals. A later analysis found that TCR association rates varied across HLA loci, with DRB1 alleles showing the most associated TCRs and HLA-C alleles the fewest. An association between a missense DCLRE1C variant and V-gene and J-gene trimming of TCR beta chains was found in a later genetic analysis and replicated in an independent cohort. The 87-base-pair reads could not distinguish some IMGT-functional V segments, including TRBV6-2 and TRBV6-3, so those segments were excluded. At a false discovery rate of 0.05, a later analysis linked 16,951 TCR beta sequences to specific HLA alleles.

Specimen: PBMCs. This clonotype originated in a man between 18 and 35 years old in good health and CMV-seronegative. The chain is made from TRBV27 and TRBJ1-5, with the D gene call left open. The DNA sequence is as follows: TGTGCCAGCAGTTTCCGGGAACGGCAGCCCCAGCATTTT. Translated, it reads CASSFRERQPQHF.